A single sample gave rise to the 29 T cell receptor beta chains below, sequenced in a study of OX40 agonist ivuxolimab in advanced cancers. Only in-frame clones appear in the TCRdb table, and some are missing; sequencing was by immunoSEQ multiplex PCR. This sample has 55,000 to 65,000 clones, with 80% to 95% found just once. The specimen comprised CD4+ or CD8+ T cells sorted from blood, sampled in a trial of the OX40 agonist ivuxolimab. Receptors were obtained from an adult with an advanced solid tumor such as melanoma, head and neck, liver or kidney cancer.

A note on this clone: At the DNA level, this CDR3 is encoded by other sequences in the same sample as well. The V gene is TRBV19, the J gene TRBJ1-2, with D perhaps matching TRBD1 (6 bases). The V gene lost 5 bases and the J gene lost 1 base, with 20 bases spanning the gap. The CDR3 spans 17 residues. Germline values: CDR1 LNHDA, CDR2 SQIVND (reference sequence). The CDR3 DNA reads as TGTGCCAGTAGTCCCCGGGACACTGACGCCTTTAACTATGGCTACACCTTC. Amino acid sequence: CASSPRDTDAFNYGYTF.

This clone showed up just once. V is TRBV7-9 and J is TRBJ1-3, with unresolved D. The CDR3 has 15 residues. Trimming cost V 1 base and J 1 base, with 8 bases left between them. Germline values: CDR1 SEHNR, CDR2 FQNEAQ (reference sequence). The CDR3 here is CASSLGRGSGNTIYF. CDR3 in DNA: TGTGCCAGCAGCTTAGGTCGGGGTTCTGGAAACACCATATATTTT.

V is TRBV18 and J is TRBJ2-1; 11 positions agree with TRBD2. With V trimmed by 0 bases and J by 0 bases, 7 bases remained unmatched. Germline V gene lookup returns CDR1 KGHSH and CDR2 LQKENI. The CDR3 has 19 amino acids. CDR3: CASSPPLAGGRSSYNEQFF. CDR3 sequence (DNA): TGTGCCAGCTCACCACCCCTAGCGGGAGGCCGAAGCTCCTACAATGAGCAGTTCTTC.

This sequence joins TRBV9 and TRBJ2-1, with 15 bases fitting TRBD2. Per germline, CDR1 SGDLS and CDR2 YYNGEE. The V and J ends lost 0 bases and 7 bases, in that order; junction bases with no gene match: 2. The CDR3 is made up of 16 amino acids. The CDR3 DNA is TGTGCCAGCAGCGTAGGGGGGACTAGCGGGAGGAATGAGCAGTTCTTC. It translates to CASSVGGTSGRNEQFF.

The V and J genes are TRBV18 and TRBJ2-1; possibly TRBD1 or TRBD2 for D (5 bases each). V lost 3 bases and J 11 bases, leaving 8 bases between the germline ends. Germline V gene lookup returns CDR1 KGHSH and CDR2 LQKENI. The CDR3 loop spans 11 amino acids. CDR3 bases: TGTGCCAGCTCACCGGGGGATCAGCAGTTCTTC. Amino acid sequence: CASSPGDQQFF.

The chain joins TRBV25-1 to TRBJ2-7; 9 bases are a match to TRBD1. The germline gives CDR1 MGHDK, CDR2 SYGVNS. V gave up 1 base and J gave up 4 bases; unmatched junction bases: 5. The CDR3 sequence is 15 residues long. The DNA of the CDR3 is TGTGCCAGCAGTGAATTAGGGGACAGGGAGTACGAGCAGTACTTC. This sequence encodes CASSELGDREYEQYF.

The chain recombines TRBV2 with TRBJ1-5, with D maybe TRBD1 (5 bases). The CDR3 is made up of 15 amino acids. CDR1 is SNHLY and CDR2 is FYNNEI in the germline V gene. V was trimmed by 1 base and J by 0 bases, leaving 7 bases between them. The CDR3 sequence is CASSEGRVSNQPQHF. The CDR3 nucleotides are TGTGCCAGCAGTGAAGGCAGGGTTAGCAATCAGCCCCAGCATTTT. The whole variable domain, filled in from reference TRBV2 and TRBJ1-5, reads EPEVTQTPSHQVTQMGQEVILRCVPISNHLYFYWYRQILGQKVEFLVSFYNNEISEKSEIFDDQFSVERPDGSNFTLKIRSTKLEDSAMYFCASSEGRVSNQPQHFGDGTRLSIL.

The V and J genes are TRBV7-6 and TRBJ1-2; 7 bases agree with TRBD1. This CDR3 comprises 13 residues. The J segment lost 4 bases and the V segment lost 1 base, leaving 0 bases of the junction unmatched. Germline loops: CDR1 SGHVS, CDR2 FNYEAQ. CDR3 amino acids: CASSLGQGYGYTF. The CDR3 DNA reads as TGTGCCAGCAGCTTAGGACAGGGCTATGGCTACACCTTC.

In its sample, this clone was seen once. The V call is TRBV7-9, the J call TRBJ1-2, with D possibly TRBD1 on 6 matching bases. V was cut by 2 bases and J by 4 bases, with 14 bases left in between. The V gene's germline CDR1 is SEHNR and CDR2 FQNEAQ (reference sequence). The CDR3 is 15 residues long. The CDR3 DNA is TGTGCCAGCAGCTTAAGGACAGACAGCCCCTATGGCTACACCTTC. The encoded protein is CASSLRTDSPYGYTF.

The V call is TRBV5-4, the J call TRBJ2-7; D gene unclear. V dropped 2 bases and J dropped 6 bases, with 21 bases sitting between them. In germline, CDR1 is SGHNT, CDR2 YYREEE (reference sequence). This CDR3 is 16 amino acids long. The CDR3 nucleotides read TGTGCCAGCAGCTTAACCGTTGGACGCCGGCCTTCCGAGCAGTACTTC. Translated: CASSLTVGRRPSEQYF.

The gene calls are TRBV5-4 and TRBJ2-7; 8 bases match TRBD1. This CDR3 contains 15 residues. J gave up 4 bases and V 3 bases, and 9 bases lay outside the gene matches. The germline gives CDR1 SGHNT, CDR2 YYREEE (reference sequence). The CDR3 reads CASSSSSGGLYEQYF. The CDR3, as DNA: TGTGCCAGCAGCTCGAGTTCAGGGGGCCTTTACGAGCAGTACTTC.

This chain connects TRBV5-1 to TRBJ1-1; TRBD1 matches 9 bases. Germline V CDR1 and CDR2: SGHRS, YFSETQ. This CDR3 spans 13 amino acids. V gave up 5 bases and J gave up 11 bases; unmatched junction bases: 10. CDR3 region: CASRPGQGFWAFF. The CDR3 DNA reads TGCGCCAGCAGACCGGGACAGGGATTCTGGGCTTTCTTT.

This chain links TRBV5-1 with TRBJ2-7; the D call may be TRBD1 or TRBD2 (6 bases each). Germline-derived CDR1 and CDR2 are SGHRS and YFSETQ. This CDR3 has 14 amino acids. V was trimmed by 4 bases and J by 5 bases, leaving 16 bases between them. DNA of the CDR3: TGCGCCAGCAGCCCCGGAGGGGGTCTACACGAGCAGTACTTC. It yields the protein CASSPGGGLHEQYF.

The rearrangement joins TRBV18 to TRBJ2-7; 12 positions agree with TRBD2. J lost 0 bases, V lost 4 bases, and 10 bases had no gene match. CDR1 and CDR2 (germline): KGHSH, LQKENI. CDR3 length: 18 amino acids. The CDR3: CASSQWAGTSGLSYEQYF. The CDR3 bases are TGTGCCAGCTCACAGTGGGCCGGGACTAGCGGGCTCTCCTACGAGCAGTACTTC.

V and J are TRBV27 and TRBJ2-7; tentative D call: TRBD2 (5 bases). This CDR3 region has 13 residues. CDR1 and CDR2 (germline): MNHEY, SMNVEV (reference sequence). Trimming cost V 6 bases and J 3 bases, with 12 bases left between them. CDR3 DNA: TGTGCCAGCAGCCTCGGCGGGTTCTACGAGCAGTACTTC. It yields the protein CASSLGGFYEQYF.

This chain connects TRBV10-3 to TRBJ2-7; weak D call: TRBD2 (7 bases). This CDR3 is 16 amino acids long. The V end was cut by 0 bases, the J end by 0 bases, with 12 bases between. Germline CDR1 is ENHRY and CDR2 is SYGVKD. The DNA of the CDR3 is TGTGCCATCAGTGAGTCAGGCGGGGGCAGCTCCTACGAGCAGTACTTC. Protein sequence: CAISESGGGSSYEQYF.

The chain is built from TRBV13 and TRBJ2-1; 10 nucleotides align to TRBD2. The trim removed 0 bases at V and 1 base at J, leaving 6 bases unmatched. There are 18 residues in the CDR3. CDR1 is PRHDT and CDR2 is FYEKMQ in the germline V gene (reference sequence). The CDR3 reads CASSLGGLAGASYNEQFF. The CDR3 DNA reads TGTGCCAGCAGCTTAGGGGGTCTAGCGGGAGCGTCCTACAATGAGCAGTTCTTC.

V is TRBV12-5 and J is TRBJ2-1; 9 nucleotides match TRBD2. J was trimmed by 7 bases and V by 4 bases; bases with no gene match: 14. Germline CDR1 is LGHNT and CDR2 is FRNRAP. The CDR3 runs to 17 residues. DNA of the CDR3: TGTGCTAGTGGTTCGGACCGATTAGCGGGAGCGAGAAATGAGCAGTTCTTC. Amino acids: CASGSDRLAGARNEQFF.

The CDR3 spells CASKTRDRTYEQYF. The CDR3 nucleotides read TGTGCCAGCAAGACACGGGACAGGACCTACGAGCAGTACTTC. The chain links TRBV6-6 to TRBJ2-7, with 8 bases lining up with TRBD1. The CDR3 has 14 residues. The germline V gene has CDR1 MNHNY and CDR2 SVGAGI (reference sequence). The trim removed 7 bases at V and 2 bases at J, leaving 7 bases unmatched.

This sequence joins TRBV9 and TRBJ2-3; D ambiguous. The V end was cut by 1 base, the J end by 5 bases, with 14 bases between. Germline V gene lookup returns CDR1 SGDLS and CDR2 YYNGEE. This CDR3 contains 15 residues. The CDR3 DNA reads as TGTGCCAGCAGCGTATCCAACTCCTACGTAGATACGCAGTATTTT. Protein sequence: CASSVSNSYVDTQYF.

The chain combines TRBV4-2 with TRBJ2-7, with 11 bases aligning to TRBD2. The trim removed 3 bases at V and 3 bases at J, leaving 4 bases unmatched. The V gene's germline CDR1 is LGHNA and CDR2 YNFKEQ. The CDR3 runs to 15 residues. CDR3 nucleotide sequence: TGTGCCAGCAGCCAGACTAGCGGGATTATCTACGAGCAGTACTTC. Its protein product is CASSQTSGIIYEQYF.

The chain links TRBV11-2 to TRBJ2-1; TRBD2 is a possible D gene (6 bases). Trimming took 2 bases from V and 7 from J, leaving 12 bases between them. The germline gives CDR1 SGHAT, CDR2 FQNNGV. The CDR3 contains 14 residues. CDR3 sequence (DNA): TGTGCCAGCAGCTTATGGGCCCGGGGGAATGAGCAGTTCTTC. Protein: CASSLWARGNEQFF. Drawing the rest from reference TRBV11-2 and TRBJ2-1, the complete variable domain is EAGVAQSPRYKIIEKRQSVAFWCNPISGHATLYWYQQILGQGPKLLIQFQNNGVVDDSQLPKDRFSAERLKGVDSTLKIQPAKLEDSAVYLCASSLWARGNEQFFGPGTRLTVL.

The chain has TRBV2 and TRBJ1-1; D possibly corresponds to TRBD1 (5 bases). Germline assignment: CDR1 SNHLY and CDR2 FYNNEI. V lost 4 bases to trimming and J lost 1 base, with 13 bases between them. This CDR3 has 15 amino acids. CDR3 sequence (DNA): TGTGCCAGCAGTGGAGAGGGGCTTCGGAACACTGAAGCTTTCTTT. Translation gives CASSGEGLRNTEAFF. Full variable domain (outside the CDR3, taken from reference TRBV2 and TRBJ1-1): EPEVTQTPSHQVTQMGQEVILRCVPISNHLYFYWYRQILGQKVEFLVSFYNNEISEKSEIFDDQFSVERPDGSNFTLKIRSTKLEDSAMYFCASSGEGLRNTEAFFGQGTRLTVV.

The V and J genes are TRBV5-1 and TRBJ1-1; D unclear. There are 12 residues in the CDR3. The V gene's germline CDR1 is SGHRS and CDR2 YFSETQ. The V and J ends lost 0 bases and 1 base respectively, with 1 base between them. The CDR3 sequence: CASSLANTEAFF. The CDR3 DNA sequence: TGCGCCAGCAGCTTGGCGAACACTGAAGCTTTCTTT.

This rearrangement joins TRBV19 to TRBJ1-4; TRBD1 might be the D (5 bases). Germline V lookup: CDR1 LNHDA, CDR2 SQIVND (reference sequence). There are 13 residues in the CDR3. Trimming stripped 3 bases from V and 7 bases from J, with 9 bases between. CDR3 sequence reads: CASSMSRVEKLFF. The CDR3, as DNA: TGTGCCAGTAGTATGTCCAGGGTTGAAAAACTGTTTTTT.

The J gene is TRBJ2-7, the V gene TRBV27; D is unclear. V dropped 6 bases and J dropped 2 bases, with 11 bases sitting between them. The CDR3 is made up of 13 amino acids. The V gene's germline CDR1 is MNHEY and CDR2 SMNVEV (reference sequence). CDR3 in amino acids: CASRREGTYEQYF. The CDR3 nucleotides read TGTGCCAGCAGGAGAGAAGGAACCTACGAGCAGTACTTC.

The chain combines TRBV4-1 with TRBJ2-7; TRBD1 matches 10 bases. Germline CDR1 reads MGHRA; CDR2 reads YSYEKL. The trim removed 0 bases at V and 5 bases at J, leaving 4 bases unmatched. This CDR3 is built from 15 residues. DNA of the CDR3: TGCGCCAGCAGCCAAGATATGGGGACAGGGGACGAGCAGTACTTC. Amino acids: CASSQDMGTGDEQYF.

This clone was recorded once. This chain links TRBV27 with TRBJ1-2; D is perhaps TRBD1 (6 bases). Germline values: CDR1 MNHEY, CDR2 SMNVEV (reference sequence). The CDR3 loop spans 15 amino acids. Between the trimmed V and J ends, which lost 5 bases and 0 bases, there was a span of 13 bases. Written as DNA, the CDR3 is TGTGCCAGCAGTCCGGGGACACATTCTAACTATGGCTACACCTTC. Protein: CASSPGTHSNYGYTF.

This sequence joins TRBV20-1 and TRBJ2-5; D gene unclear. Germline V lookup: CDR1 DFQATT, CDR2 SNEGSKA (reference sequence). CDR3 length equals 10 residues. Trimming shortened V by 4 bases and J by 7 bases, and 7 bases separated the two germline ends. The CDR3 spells CSATGGTQYF. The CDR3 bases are TGCAGTGCTACAGGCGGGACCCAGTACTTC.